The rows below give T cell receptor beta chains drawn from one sample of a study of cytomegalovirus exposure and HLA in healthy donors. The table came from immunoSEQ multiplex PCR; TCRdb's copy has only in-frame clones and leaves some out. The sample carries under 150,000 clones, 79% recorded once. Sample: PBMCs. The receptor set was obtained from a man younger than 35 in good health and CMV-seronegative. Both conserved end residues are part of each CDR3. The D gene is left open where the match is weak. Rows give clone size only sometimes, using once, few, many, or a class for an expanded clone.

j_call: TRBJ1-1; d_call: -; v_call: TRBV4-3; clone_size: few; cdr3_aa: CASSQLQGGNTEAFF; cdr3_nt: TGCGCCAGCAGCCAACTACAGGGCGGGAACACTGAAGCTTTCTTT
j_call: TRBJ2-5; d_call: -; v_call: TRBV5-1; clone_size: -; cdr3_aa: CASSMGQPGAETQYF; cdr3_nt: TGCGCCAGCAGCATGGGACAGCCGGGAGCCGAGACCCAGTACTTC
j_call: TRBJ2-1; d_call: -; v_call: TRBV7-3; clone_size: -; cdr3_aa: CASSLSGGQREQFF; cdr3_nt: TGTGCCAGCAGCTTAAGTGGGGGCCAGCGGGAGCAGTTCTTC
j_call: TRBJ2-7; d_call: TRBD1; v_call: TRBV6-5; clone_size: -; cdr3_aa: CASSYGLDRGEQYF; cdr3_nt: TGTGCCAGCAGTTACGGACTGGACAGGGGCGAGCAGTACTTC
j_call: TRBJ1-5; d_call: TRBD1; v_call: TRBV7-9; clone_size: -; cdr3_aa: CASSPTGVGNQPQHF; cdr3_nt: TGTGCCAGCAGCCCGACAGGGGTTGGCAATCAGCCCCAGCATTTT
j_call: TRBJ2-7; d_call: TRBD1; v_call: TRBV5-1; clone_size: -; cdr3_aa: CASSLVPALRTGGRNYEQYF; cdr3_nt: TGCGCCAGCAGCTTGGTACCGGCCCTGAGGACAGGGGGTAGAAACTACGAGCAGTACTTC
j_call: TRBJ2-7; d_call: TRBD2; v_call: TRBV5-1; clone_size: -; cdr3_aa: CASSLAGGGANTYEQYF; cdr3_nt: TGCGCCAGCAGCTTAGCGGGGGGAGGAGCGAATACCTACGAGCAGTACTTC
j_call: TRBJ2-3; d_call: TRBD1; v_call: TRBV10-3; clone_size: -; cdr3_aa: CAISERGQGRTDTQYF; cdr3_nt: TGTGCCATCAGTGAGCGGGGACAGGGGAGGACAGATACGCAGTATTTT
j_call: TRBJ2-7; d_call: -; v_call: TRBV5-6; clone_size: -; cdr3_aa: CASSLVARGWHEQYF; cdr3_nt: TGTGCCAGCAGCTTGGTGGCCAGGGGATGGCACGAGCAGTACTTC
j_call: TRBJ2-5; d_call: -; v_call: TRBV7-9; clone_size: -; cdr3_aa: CASSLGFRGFQETQYF; cdr3_nt: TGTGCCAGCAGCTTAGGGTTCAGGGGTTTTCAAGAGACCCAGTACTTC
j_call: TRBJ2-5; d_call: TRBD1; v_call: TRBV5-1; clone_size: once; cdr3_aa: CASSLAGTGGAVGETQYF; cdr3_nt: TGCGCCAGCAGCTTAGCCGGGACAGGGGGCGCGGTTGGAGAGACCCAGTACTTC
j_call: TRBJ2-2; d_call: TRBD1; v_call: TRBV10-3; clone_size: -; cdr3_aa: CAISESRDRALGELFF; cdr3_nt: TGTGCCATCAGTGAGTCCCGGGACAGGGCTCTCGGGGAGCTGTTTTTT
j_call: TRBJ2-2; d_call: TRBD2; v_call: TRBV11-1; clone_size: -; cdr3_aa: CASSSRLAGGPTGELFF; cdr3_nt: TGTGCCAGCAGCTCCCGACTAGCGGGGGGGCCCACCGGGGAGCTGTTTTTT
j_call: TRBJ2-7; d_call: TRBD1; v_call: TRBV9; clone_size: once; cdr3_aa: CASSVGQTSYEQYF; cdr3_nt: TGTGCCAGCAGCGTGGGACAGACTTCCTACGAGCAGTACTTC
j_call: TRBJ2-1; d_call: TRBD1; v_call: TRBV7-6; clone_size: -; cdr3_aa: CASSLDGTARDEQFF; cdr3_nt: TGTGCCAGCAGCTTGGACGGGACAGCCCGGGATGAGCAGTTCTTC
j_call: TRBJ2-7; d_call: TRBD2; v_call: TRBV2; clone_size: -; cdr3_aa: CASTTSEYYEQYF; cdr3_nt: TGTGCCAGCACGACTAGCGAATACTACGAGCAGTACTTC
j_call: TRBJ2-7; d_call: TRBD1; v_call: TRBV19; clone_size: -; cdr3_aa: CASSINRGSDEQYF; cdr3_nt: TGTGCCAGTAGTATCAACAGGGGGAGCGACGAGCAGTACTTC
j_call: TRBJ1-5; d_call: TRBD1; v_call: TRBV6-5; clone_size: -; cdr3_aa: CASSSGQGATQHF; cdr3_nt: TGTGCCAGCAGTTCGGGACAGGGGGCAACCCAGCATTTT
j_call: TRBJ2-5; d_call: -; v_call: TRBV9; clone_size: once; cdr3_aa: CASSVGRGLQETQYF; cdr3_nt: TGTGCCAGCAGCGTAGGCAGGGGCCTCCAAGAGACCCAGTACTTC
j_call: TRBJ1-3; d_call: -; v_call: TRBV30; clone_size: -; cdr3_aa: CAWSPGGEHTIYF; cdr3_nt: TGTGCCTGGAGTCCCGGGGGGGAACACACCATATATTTT
j_call: TRBJ2-2; d_call: -; v_call: TRBV2; clone_size: once; cdr3_aa: CASRGEKNTGELFF; cdr3_nt: TGTGCCAGCAGGGGCGAGAAGAACACCGGGGAGCTGTTTTTT
j_call: TRBJ2-1; d_call: -; v_call: TRBV5-4; clone_size: -; cdr3_aa: CASSLVASSYNEQFF; cdr3_nt: TGTGCCAGCAGCTTGGTGGCTAGCTCCTACAATGAGCAGTTCTTC
j_call: TRBJ2-7; d_call: -; v_call: TRBV6-5; clone_size: -; cdr3_aa: CASSRAGANYEQYF; cdr3_nt: TGTGCCAGCTCCCGCGCGGGGGCGAACTACGAGCAGTACTTC
j_call: TRBJ1-2; d_call: -; v_call: TRBV7-8; clone_size: -; cdr3_aa: CASSQKGRDPSYGYTF; cdr3_nt: TGTGCCAGCAGCCAAAAGGGGAGGGATCCGAGCTATGGCTACACCTTC
j_call: TRBJ2-2; d_call: TRBD1; v_call: TRBV10-3; clone_size: few; cdr3_aa: CAISWGQPNTGELFF; cdr3_nt: TGTGCCATCAGTTGGGGACAGCCGAACACCGGGGAGCTGTTTTTT
j_call: TRBJ1-1; d_call: -; v_call: TRBV14; clone_size: -; cdr3_aa: CASSRRGGSLNTEAFF; cdr3_nt: TGTGCCAGCAGCCGCCGAGGAGGGTCCCTGAACACTGAAGCTTTCTTT
j_call: TRBJ2-2; d_call: TRBD2; v_call: TRBV4-3; clone_size: -; cdr3_aa: CASSPQKTSGGPLTSPGELFF; cdr3_nt: TGCGCCAGCAGCCCCCAAAAGACTAGCGGGGGCCCACTAACCTCTCCCGGGGAGCTGTTTTTT
j_call: TRBJ2-3; d_call: TRBD1; v_call: TRBV9; clone_size: -; cdr3_aa: CASSTTTGVVDTQYF; cdr3_nt: TGTGCCAGCAGTACAACCACAGGGGTGGTAGATACGCAGTATTTT
j_call: TRBJ1-5; d_call: -; v_call: TRBV27; clone_size: -; cdr3_aa: CASSFKEGQPQHF; cdr3_nt: TGTGCCAGCAGTTTTAAGGAGGGTCAGCCCCAGCATTTT
j_call: TRBJ1-1; d_call: TRBD1; v_call: TRBV19; clone_size: -; cdr3_aa: CASSGPGRDRVIKGEAFF; cdr3_nt: TGTGCCAGTAGTGGTCCCGGAAGGGACAGGGTCATAAAGGGTGAAGCTTTCTTT
j_call: TRBJ1-4; d_call: TRBD1; v_call: TRBV4-2; clone_size: -; cdr3_aa: CASSQDPDRADEKLFF; cdr3_nt: TGTGCCAGCAGCCAAGATCCGGACAGGGCGGACGAAAAACTGTTTTTT
j_call: TRBJ2-7; d_call: -; v_call: TRBV4-2; clone_size: -; cdr3_aa: CASSQASRGSSYEQYF; cdr3_nt: TGTGCCAGCAGCCAAGCTTCTCGGGGGTCCTCCTACGAGCAGTACTTC
j_call: TRBJ1-2; d_call: -; v_call: TRBV7-2; clone_size: -; cdr3_aa: CASTLSSSLQGGYGYTF; cdr3_nt: TGTGCCAGCACCTTATCGTCGTCGTTACAGGGTGGCTATGGCTACACCTTC
j_call: TRBJ1-1; d_call: -; v_call: TRBV11-3; clone_size: -; cdr3_aa: CASSVWFGTEAFF; cdr3_nt: TGTGCCAGCAGCGTGTGGTTCGGGACTGAAGCTTTCTTT
j_call: TRBJ1-5; d_call: TRBD1; v_call: TRBV4-1; clone_size: -; cdr3_aa: CASSQDPGRGNQPQHF; cdr3_nt: TGCGCCAGCAGCCAAGATCCCGGCAGGGGGAATCAGCCCCAGCATTTT
j_call: TRBJ2-7; d_call: -; v_call: TRBV6-5; clone_size: once; cdr3_aa: CASSYDSSYEQYF; cdr3_nt: TGTGCCAGCAGTTACGACTCTTCCTACGAGCAGTACTTC
j_call: TRBJ1-5; d_call: TRBD1; v_call: TRBV23-1; clone_size: -; cdr3_aa: CASSRQGRSNQPQHF; cdr3_nt: TGCGCCAGCTCCAGACAGGGCCGGAGCAATCAGCCCCAGCATTTT
j_call: TRBJ1-1; d_call: -; v_call: TRBV2; clone_size: few; cdr3_aa: CASSEVGRLVSTEAFF; cdr3_nt: TGTGCCAGCAGTGAAGTAGGCAGGTTAGTGAGCACTGAAGCTTTCTTT
j_call: TRBJ2-5; d_call: -; v_call: TRBV5-1; clone_size: -; cdr3_aa: CASSITAQETQYF; cdr3_nt: TGCGCCAGCAGCATTACAGCACAAGAGACCCAGTACTTC
j_call: TRBJ2-5; d_call: TRBD1; v_call: TRBV29-1; clone_size: -; cdr3_aa: CSVEWTGQETQYF; cdr3_nt: TGCAGCGTAGAATGGACAGGCCAAGAGACCCAGTACTTC
j_call: TRBJ1-1; d_call: TRBD1; v_call: TRBV9; clone_size: -; cdr3_aa: CASSVQGAWTEAFF; cdr3_nt: TGTGCCAGCAGCGTCCAGGGGGCCTGGACTGAAGCTTTCTTT
j_call: TRBJ2-5; d_call: -; v_call: TRBV6-4; clone_size: -; cdr3_aa: CASSADSQETQYF; cdr3_nt: TGTGCCAGCAGTGCGGACAGCCAAGAGACCCAGTACTTC